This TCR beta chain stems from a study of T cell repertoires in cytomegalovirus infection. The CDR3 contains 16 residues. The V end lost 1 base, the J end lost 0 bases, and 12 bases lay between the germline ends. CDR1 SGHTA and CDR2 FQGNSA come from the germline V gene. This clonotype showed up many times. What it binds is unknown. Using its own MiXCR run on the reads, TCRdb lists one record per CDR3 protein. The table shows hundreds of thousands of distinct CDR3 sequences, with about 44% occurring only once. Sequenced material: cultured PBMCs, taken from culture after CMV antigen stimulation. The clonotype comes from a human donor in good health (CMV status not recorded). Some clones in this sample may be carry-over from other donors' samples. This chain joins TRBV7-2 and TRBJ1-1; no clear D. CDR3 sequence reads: CASSLGQYMMNTEAFF. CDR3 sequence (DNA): TGTGCCAGCAGCTTAGGCCAGTATATGATGAACACTGAAGCTTTCTTT. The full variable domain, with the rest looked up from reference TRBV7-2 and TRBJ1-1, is GAGVSQSPSNKVTEKGKDVELRCDPISGHTALYWYRQSLGQGLEFLIYFQGNSAPDKSGLPSDRFSAERTGGSVSTLTIQRTQQEDSAVYLCASSLGQYMMNTEAFFGQGTRLTVV.